This T cell receptor (beta chain) was profiled in a study of OX40 agonist ivuxolimab in advanced cancers. About the study: At just under 85% male, the cohort had a mean age of 60 years, ranging from roughly 20 to 79. Earlier anti-PD-1, anti-PD-L1 or anti-CTLA-4 therapy was permitted; over 35% had received some. Overall study findings and caveats: The specificity for antigen of the expanded peripheral T cells was not determined. CD4+ and CD8+ T cells in blood underwent clonal expansion by week 6 at 0.1 to 3.0 mg/kg.

Clones were sequenced by immunoSEQ multiplex PCR, and TCRdb holds only the in-frame ones, with some missing. Of under 40,000 clones detected, 80% to 85% appear once; the ten largest clones hold 1.8%. About this clone: Its antigen is currently unknown.

The CDR3 consists of 14 residues. The germline V gene encodes CDR1 MGHDK and CDR2 SYGVNS. V was shortened by 2 bases and J by 1 base, with 6 bases between the two germline ends. V and J are TRBV25-1 and TRBJ1-5; D remains unclear. The specimen comprised CD4+ or CD8+ T cells sorted from blood, sampled in a trial of the OX40 agonist ivuxolimab. This receptor was obtained from an adult with an advanced solid tumor such as melanoma, head and neck, liver or kidney cancer. CDR3 DNA sequence: TGTGCCAGCAGTGAAGGGGTAAGCAATCAGCCCCAGCATTTT. This gives the protein CASSEGVSNQPQHF.